This T cell receptor (beta chain) originates from a study of cytomegalovirus exposure and HLA in healthy donors. Regarding the study as a whole: A cluster of highly shared sequence variants was likely a sequencing artifact. Solely CMV serostatus was available to characterize immune exposure.

PCR was performed using 60 Vbeta and 13 Jbeta primers. Here immunoSEQ multiplex PCR was the method, and the copy in TCRdb shows in-frame clones only, minus some. This sample has almost 200,000 clones; around 78% occur once, and the top ten carry 1.5% to 2%. This CDR3 comprises 15 residues. Per germline, CDR1 SGHVS and CDR2 FNYEAQ. The ends were cut back, 4 bases at V and 4 bases at J, with 16 bases in the middle. At sampling all donors were nominally healthy, likely with unrecorded immune exposures. Regarding this clone: Its antigen is as yet unknown.

The chain has TRBV7-6 and TRBJ1-2; D might be TRBD1 (5 bases). Sequenced material: PBMCs. This TCR derives from a young man in good health and CMV-seronegative. CDR3 in amino acids: CASSSDGGDGYGYTF. The CDR3 DNA follows: TGTGCCAGCAGCTCCGACGGAGGGGACGGCTATGGCTACACCTTC.